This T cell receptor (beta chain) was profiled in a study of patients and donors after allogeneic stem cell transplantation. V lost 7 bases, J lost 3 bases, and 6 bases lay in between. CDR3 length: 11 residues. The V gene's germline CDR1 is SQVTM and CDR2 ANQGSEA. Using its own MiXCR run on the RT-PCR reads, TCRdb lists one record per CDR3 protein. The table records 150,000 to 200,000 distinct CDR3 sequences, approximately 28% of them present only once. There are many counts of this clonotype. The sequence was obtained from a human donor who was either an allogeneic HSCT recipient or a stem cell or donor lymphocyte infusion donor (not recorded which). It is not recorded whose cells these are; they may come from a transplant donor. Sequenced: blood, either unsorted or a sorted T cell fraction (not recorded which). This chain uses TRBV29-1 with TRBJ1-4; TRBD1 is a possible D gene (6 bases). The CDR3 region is CSAGANEKLFF. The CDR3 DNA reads TGCAGCGCAGGGGCTAATGAAAAACTGTTTTTT.